This TCR beta chain emerged from a study of blood T cell dynamics during melanoma immunotherapy. About the study: Standard first-line treatment here was pembrolizumab or nivolumab plus ipilimumab in metastatic melanoma.

In the case of this clone: What it binds is not known.

TCRdb's copy holds only in-frame clones and misses some; the assay was immunoSEQ multiplex PCR. Of tens of thousands of clones in the sample, around 85% are singletons; the top ten hold roughly 4.5%. Germline assignment: CDR1 SNHLY and CDR2 FYNNEI. The CDR3 runs to 15 residues. Losses at the gene ends were 5 bases for V and 7 bases for J; bases not matched to a gene: 10. As to time point: pre-treatment baseline. Disease control meant complete response, partial response or stable disease at 12 weeks. The study's findings and limits: The study could not tell melanoma-specific clones from general immune activation.

The chain recombines TRBV2 with TRBJ1-4; TRBD1 matches at 7 bases. The TCR comes from a human donor with melanoma. The sample consisted of blood, taken from a patient treated with checkpoint blockade. CDR3 loop: CASSTGEVVSEKLFF. DNA for the CDR3: TGTGCCAGCAGTACAGGGGAGGTTGTTAGTGAAAAACTGTTTTTT.